This T cell receptor (beta chain) was sequenced for a study of Graves' ophthalmopathy and Graves' hyperthyroidism (dated by TCRdb to between 2018 and 2020). Turning to the overall study: Peripheral blood samples were taken at the time of initial diagnosis, before any treatment was given. To explore V-J signatures that separate ophthalmopathy from hyperthyroidism, a discovery set of approximately 100 patients was enrolled, consisting of 43 with ophthalmopathy and roughly 57 with stable hyperthyroidism. In total, 135 blood samples were TCR-sequenced: approximately 42 ophthalmopathy, some 75 hyperthyroidism and 17 hyperthyroidism-to-ophthalmopathy patients. In more than five hyperthyroidism patients, T-cell repertoires of thyroid tissue and blood were compared. Once sampling was done, hyperthyroidism patients were given methimazole at a starting dose of 30 mg daily, while ophthalmopathy patients were given high-dose intravenous methylprednisolone. The independent validation cohort included some 19 hyperthyroidism patients plus 17 patients who later progressed from hyperthyroidism to ophthalmopathy. The study used TCR beta repertoire signatures to distinguish Graves' ophthalmopathy from Graves' hyperthyroidism and to predict progression to ophthalmopathy.

For repertoire sequencing, the TCR beta CDR3 regions were amplified from RNA transcripts. HTBI primers and the Qiagen OneStep RT-PCR kit were used in a first-round RT-PCR, which was followed by a second-round multiplex PCR, size selection and purification. The libraries underwent paired-end sequencing with 100 bp reads on an Illumina HiSeq2000. Per the source publication's procedure: Reads were processed with SOAPnuke, discarding reads with adapters, uncalled bases, mean Phred below 15, or no exact constant-primer or identifier match. COPE v1.2.5 was used to merge the high-quality paired reads. Each unique nucleotide sequence was treated as a clonotype, and MiTCR v1.1 was used to align the clonotypes to the IMGT TRB V, D and J references. Only V-J combinations with frequency above 0.0001 were analysed, covering around 99% of repertoires. For each V-J combination, a TCR clonal expansion and chaos score was defined as F50 clonal expansion divided by the chaos observed in the TCRdist matrix. Welch's t-statistics and random forest were used to narrow the features down to 10 to 15 V-J combinations, which were then fed into a naive Bayes classifier. Thyroid-blood repertoire similarity was quantified with the Morisita-Horn index. The public reads were run again by TCRdb, first through fastp at Q25 and then through MiXCR, and only productive beta chains were kept. A single entry per CDR3 protein holds the most common genes and DNA from its merged rows. TCRdb assigned the V and J calls; the authors' analysis was not used. The sample has 40,000 to 45,000 distinct CDR3 sequences on record, approximately 52% of them singletons. The top ten clonotypes cover roughly 18% of the sample.

Overall study outcomes, separate from this receptor: No statistical method was used to predetermine the sample size, and group allocation was not hidden from the investigators. In validation, the model predicted ophthalmopathy progression with 55% to 71% sensitivity and around 72% specificity; fewer than 15 predicted patients were CT-confirmed with GO in a median of approximately 6.2 months. Among expanded thyroid clonotypes with frequency above 0.001, most also showed up in blood, which suggests that blood repertoires may reflect the thyroid immune response. In cross-validation, the 13-signature model distinguished ophthalmopathy from stable hyperthyroidism with almost 90% sensitivity and approximately 81% specificity, and in the test set the corresponding values were approximately 79% and 70%.

V ends up 3 bases short and J 5 bases short, with an unmatched junction base count of 3. The CDR3 spans 14 residues, from the cysteine through the phenylalanine. Only the CDR3 DNA stays, 42 bases, in frame from base 1. This clonotype was found many times. Its antigen is still unknown. Per-nucleotide qualities are absent, and no much larger clonotype sits a single base away. Ophthalmopathy patients had moderately to severely active disease, Clinical Activity Score of at least 3, NOSPECS grade of at least 4, and disease duration under 3 months. Patients with other autoimmune diseases, uncontrolled infections, pregnancy or lactation were excluded from the study. Diagnosis relied on clinical symptoms, serum thyroxine, TRAb, thyroid ultrasound and orbital computed tomography. PBMCs were isolated from 8 to 10 ml of fresh peripheral blood by Ficoll-Paque density gradient centrifugation. Total RNA was extracted with Trizol reagent and quality-checked on an Agilent 2100 Bioanalyzer.

Sequenced: peripheral blood. The chain employs TRBV12-3 or TRBV12-4 and TRBJ1-4; 7 bases in the junction line up with TRBD1. The receptor comes from an adult man with Graves' ophthalmopathy. Here the CDR3 is given as CASSFQTGNEKLFF. The DNA is TGTGCCAGCAGTTTTCAGACAGGGAATGAAAAACTGTTTTTT.